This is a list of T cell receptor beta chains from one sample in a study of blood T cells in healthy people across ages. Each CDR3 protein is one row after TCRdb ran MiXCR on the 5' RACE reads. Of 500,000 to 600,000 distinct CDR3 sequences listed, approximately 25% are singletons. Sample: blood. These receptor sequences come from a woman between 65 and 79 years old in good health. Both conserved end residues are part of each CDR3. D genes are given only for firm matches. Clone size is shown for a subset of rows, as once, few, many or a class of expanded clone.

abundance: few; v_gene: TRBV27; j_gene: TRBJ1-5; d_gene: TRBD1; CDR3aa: CASSLLDRGLLDNQPQHF; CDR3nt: TGTGCCAGCAGTTTACTGGACAGGGGGCTCCTCGACAATCAGCCCCAGCATTTT
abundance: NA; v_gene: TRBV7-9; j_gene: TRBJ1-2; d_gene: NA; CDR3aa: CASSLGLVAKGIEYGYTF; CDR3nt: TGTGCCAGCAGCTTAGGACTCGTTGCCAAGGGGATTGAGTATGGCTACACCTTC
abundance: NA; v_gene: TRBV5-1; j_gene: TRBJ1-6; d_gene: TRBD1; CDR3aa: CASSMTGRGYNSPLHF; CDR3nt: TGCGCCAGCAGCATGACAGGGAGGGGCTATAATTCACCCCTCCACTTT
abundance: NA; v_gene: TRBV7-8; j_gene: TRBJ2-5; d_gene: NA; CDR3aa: CASSSQWAETQYF; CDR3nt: TGTGCCAGCAGCTCCCAATGGGCAGAGACCCAGTACTTC
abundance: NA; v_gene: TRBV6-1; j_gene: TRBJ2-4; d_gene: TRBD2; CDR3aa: CASDLAAGTLAKNIQYF; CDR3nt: TGTGCCAGCGATCTAGCGGCAGGGACCCTAGCCAAAAACATTCAGTACTTC
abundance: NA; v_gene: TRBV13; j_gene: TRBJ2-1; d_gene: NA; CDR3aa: CASSVDSVNEQFF; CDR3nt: TGTGCCAGCAGCGTAGACTCCGTCAATGAGCAGTTCTTC
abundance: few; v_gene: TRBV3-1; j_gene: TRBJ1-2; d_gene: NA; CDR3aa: CASSQRGVGGYTF; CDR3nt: TGTGCCAGCAGCCAACGGGGGGTGGGCGGCTACACCTTC
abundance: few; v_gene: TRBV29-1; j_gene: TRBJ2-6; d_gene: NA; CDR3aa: CSVEDPLGSGANVLTF; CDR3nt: TGCAGCGTTGAAGACCCCTTGGGATCTGGGGCCAACGTCCTGACTTTC
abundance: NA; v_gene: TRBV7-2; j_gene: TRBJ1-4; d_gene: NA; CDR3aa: CASSYLGRATNEKLFF; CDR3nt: TGTGCCAGCAGCTATCTCGGCAGGGCTACTAATGAAAAACTGTTTTTT
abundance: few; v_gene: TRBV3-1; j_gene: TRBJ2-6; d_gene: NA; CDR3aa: CASSLQGGSSGANVLTF; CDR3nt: TGTGCCAGCAGCCTTCAGGGGGGTTCCTCCGGGGCCAACGTCCTGACTTTC
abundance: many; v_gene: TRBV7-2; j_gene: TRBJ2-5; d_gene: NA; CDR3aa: CASSQFSGTQETQYF; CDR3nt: TGTGCCAGCAGCCAATTTAGCGGAACCCAAGAGACCCAGTACTTC
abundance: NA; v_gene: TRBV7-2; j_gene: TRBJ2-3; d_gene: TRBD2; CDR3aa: CASSLYSGSTDTQYF; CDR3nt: TGTGCCAGCAGCCTATATAGCGGGAGCACAGATACGCAGTATTTT
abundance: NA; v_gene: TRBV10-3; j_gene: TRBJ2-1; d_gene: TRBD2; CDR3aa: CAISEPGGNEQFF; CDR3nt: TGTGCCATCAGTGAGCCGGGGGGCAATGAGCAGTTCTTC
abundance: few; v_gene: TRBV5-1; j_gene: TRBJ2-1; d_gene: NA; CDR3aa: CASRGRDEQFF; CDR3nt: TGCGCCAGCAGAGGCCGTGATGAGCAGTTCTTC
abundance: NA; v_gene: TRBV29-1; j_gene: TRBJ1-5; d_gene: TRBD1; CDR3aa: CSVRPGGIDQPQHF; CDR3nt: TGCAGCGTTCGGCCAGGGGGAATCGATCAGCCCCAGCATTTT
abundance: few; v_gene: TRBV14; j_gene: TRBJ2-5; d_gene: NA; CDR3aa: CASSQLQGTTRETQYF; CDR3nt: TGTGCCAGCAGCCAATTACAGGGAACCACACGAGAGACCCAGTACTTC
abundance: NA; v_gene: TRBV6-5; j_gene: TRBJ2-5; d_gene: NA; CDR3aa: CASSYLLTQYF; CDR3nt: TGTGCCAGCAGTTACCTTTTGACCCAGTACTTC
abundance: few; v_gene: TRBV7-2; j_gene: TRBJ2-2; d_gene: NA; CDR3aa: CASSLLPLLVNTGELFF; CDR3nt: TGTGCCAGCAGCTTACTCCCCCTACTCGTGAACACCGGGGAGCTGTTTTTT
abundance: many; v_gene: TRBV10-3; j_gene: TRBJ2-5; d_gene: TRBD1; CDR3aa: CAISELDRGQETQYF; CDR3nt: TGTGCCATCAGTGAGTTGGACAGGGGCCAAGAGACCCAGTACTTC
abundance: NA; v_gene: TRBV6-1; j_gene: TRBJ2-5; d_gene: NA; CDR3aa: CASSEVGMETQYF; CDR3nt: TGTGCCAGCAGTGAAGTGGGGATGGAGACCCAGTACTTC
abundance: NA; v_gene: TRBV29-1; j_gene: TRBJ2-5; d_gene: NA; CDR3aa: CSEKEDSTQETQYF; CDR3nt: TGCAGCGAAAAAGAGGACAGCACCCAAGAGACCCAGTACTTC
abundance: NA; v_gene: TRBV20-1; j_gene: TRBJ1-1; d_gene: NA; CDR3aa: CSARDGRGLNTEAFF; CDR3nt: TGCAGTGCTAGAGATGGCCGGGGGCTGAACACTGAAGCTTTCTTT
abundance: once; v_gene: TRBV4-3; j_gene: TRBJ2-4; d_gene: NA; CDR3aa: CASSHSGTQGDIQYF; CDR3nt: TGCGCCAGCAGCCATTCCGGGACACAAGGCGACATTCAGTACTTC
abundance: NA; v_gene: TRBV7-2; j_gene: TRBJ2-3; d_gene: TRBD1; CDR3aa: CASADRDRGQDTQYF; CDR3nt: TGTGCCAGCGCAGACCGGGACAGGGGGCAAGATACGCAGTATTTT
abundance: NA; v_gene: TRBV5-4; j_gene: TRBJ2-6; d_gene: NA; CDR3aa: CASSLAMGSGANVLTF; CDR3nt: TGTGCCAGCAGCTTGGCCATGGGCTCTGGGGCCAACGTCCTGACTTTC
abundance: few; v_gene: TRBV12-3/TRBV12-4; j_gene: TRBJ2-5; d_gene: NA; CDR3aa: CASRPGLAQETQYF; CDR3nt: TGTGCCAGCAGGCCGGGACTGGCTCAAGAGACCCAGTACTTC
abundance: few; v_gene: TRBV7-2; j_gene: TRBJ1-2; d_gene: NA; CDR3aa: CASSPGGERQGYTF; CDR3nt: TGTGCCAGCAGCCCGGGGGGAGAGCGGCAAGGCTACACCTTC
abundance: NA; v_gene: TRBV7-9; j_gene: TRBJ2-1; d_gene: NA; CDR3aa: CASSKPRLKDEQFF; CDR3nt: TGTGCCAGCAGTAAGCCCCGGCTCAAGGATGAGCAGTTCTTC
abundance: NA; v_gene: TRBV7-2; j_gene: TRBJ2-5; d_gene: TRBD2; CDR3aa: CASSITILAGARGTQYF; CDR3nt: TGTGCCAGCAGCATAACGATACTAGCGGGGGCCCGAGGGACCCAGTACTTC
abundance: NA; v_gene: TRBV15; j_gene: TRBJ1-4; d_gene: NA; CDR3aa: CATSRVGGQRTNEKLFF; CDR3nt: TGTGCCACCAGCAGAGTAGGGGGGCAGAGGACTAATGAAAAACTGTTTTTT
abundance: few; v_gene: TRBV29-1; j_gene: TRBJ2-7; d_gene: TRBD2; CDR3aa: CSAGLAAYEQYF; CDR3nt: TGCAGCGCCGGACTAGCGGCCTACGAGCAGTACTTC
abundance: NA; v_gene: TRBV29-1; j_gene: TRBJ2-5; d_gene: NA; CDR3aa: CSALKGQGQETQYF; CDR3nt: TGCAGCGCGTTGAAAGGGCAGGGCCAAGAGACCCAGTACTTC
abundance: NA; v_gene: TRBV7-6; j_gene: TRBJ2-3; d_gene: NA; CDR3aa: CASSFKSRGRTSTDTQYF; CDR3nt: TGTGCCAGCAGCTTTAAGTCCCGCGGGCGGACTAGCACAGATACGCAGTATTTT
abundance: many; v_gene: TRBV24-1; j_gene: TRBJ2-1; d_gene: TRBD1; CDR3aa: CATRDRYNEQFF; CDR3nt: TGTGCCACCAGGGACAGGTACAATGAGCAGTTCTTC
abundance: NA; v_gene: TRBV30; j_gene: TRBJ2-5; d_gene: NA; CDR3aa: CAWSLGVAETQYF; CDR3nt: TGTGCCTGGAGTCTAGGGGTGGCGGAGACCCAGTACTTC
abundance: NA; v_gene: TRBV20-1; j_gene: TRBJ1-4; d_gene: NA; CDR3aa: CSARVNPGDEKLFF; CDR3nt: TGCAGTGCTAGAGTGAACCCAGGGGATGAAAAACTGTTTTTT
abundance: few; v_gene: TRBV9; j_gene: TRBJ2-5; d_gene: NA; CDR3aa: CASSVRGVQETQYF; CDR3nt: TGTGCCAGCAGCGTGCGCGGTGTCCAAGAGACCCAGTACTTC
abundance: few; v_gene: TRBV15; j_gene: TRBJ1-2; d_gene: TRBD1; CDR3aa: CATSRDRANYGYTF; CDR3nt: TGTGCCACCAGCAGGGACAGGGCAAACTATGGCTACACCTTC
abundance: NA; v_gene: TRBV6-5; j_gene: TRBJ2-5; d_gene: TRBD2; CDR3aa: CASSRSGGGRWKTQYF; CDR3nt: TGTGCCAGCAGCCGTAGCGGGGGGGGCCGTTGGAAGACCCAGTACTTC
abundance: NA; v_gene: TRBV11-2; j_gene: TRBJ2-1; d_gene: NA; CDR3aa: CASSSPRAGTTYNEQFF; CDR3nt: TGTGCCAGCAGCTCTCCGAGGGCAGGCACAACCTACAATGAGCAGTTCTTC
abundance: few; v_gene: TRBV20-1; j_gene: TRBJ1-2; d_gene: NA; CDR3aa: CSARGYGAGYGYTF; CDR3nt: TGCAGTGCTAGAGGTTATGGGGCTGGTTATGGCTACACCTTC
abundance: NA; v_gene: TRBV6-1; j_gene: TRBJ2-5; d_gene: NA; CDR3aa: CASRGLGQGYFQTQYF; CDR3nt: TGTGCCAGCAGGGGACTAGGACAGGGGTATTTTCAGACCCAGTACTTC
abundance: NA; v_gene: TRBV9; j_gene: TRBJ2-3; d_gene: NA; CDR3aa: CASSPEGRRGRPDTQYF; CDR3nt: TGTGCCAGCAGCCCCGAGGGCCGTCGGGGGCGCCCAGATACGCAGTATTTT
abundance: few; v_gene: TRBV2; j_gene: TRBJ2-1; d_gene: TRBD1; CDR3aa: CASSFGQAEMNEQFF; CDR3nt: TGTGCCAGCAGTTTCGGACAGGCCGAAATGAACGAGCAGTTCTTC
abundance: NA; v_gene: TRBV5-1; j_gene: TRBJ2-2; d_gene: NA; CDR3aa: CASSEAAAGELFF; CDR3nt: TGCGCCAGCAGTGAAGCGGCGGCCGGGGAGCTGTTTTTT
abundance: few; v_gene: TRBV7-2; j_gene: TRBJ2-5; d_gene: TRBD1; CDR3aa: CASSLDTGAEETQYF; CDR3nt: TGTGCCAGCAGCTTAGATACAGGGGCCGAAGAGACCCAGTACTTC
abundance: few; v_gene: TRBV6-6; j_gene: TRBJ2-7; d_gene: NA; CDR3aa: CASSYSPSYEQYF; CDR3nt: TGTGCCAGCAGTTATAGTCCCTCCTACGAGCAGTACTTC